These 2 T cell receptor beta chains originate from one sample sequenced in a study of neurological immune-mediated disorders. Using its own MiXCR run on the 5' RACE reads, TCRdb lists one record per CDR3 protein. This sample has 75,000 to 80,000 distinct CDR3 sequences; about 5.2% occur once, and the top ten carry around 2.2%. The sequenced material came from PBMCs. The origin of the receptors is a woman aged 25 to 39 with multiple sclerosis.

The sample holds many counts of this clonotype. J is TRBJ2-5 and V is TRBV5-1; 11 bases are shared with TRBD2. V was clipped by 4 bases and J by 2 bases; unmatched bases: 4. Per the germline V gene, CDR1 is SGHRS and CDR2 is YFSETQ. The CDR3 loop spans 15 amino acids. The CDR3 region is CASSGGLAAQETQYF. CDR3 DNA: TGCGCCAGCAGCGGGGGACTAGCGGCTCAAGAGACCCAGTACTTC.

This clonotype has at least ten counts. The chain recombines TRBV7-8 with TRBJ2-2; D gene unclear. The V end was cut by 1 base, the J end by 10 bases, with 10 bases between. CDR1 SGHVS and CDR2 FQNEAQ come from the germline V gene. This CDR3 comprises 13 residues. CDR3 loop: CASSLGVPMELFF. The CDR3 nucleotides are TGTGCCAGCAGCTTAGGGGTCCCAATGGAGCTGTTTTTT.